This TCR beta chain was documented in a study of cytomegalovirus exposure and HLA in healthy donors. Clones were read by immunoSEQ multiplex PCR, and TCRdb kept only the in-frame ones, dropping some. Of about 78,000 clones in the sample, roughly 95% are singletons; the top ten hold 1.5% to 2%. The donors were members of the 120-subject validation cohort (separate from the approximately 670-subject first cohort). The CDR3 totals 16 residues. The germline gives CDR1 MNHNS, CDR2 SASEGT. J lost 1 base, V lost 3 bases, and 9 bases had no gene match. V gene TRBV6-1 combines with J gene TRBJ2-7; 7 nucleotides agree with TRBD1. This clonotype originated in a man younger than 35 in good health and CMV-seropositive. Source material: PBMCs. The CDR3 reads CASSDRLGDSSYEQYF. The DNA of the CDR3 is TGTGCCAGCAGTGATCGACTCGGGGACAGTTCCTACGAGCAGTACTTC.